The T cell receptor beta chain described here comes from a study of Graves' ophthalmopathy and Graves' hyperthyroidism. Study as a whole: Peripheral blood collection took place at initial diagnosis, before any treatment.

Beta-chain TCR CDR3 regions were amplified from RNA transcripts. HTBI primers were used in a first-round RT-PCR, which preceded a second-round multiplex PCR. TCRdb passed the multiplex PCR reads through MiXCR, listing each CDR3 protein once. In the table there are approximately 480,000 distinct CDR3 sequences, about 15% of which are singletons. This clonotype has just one count. Trimming left V 5 bases short and J 5 bases short, with 16 bases between. The CDR3 has 14 amino acids. Sequenced: blood. The receptor comes from a woman in her 30s with Graves' ophthalmopathy. V is TRBV12-3 or TRBV12-4 and J is TRBJ2-7, with D perhaps TRBD2 (6 bases). The CDR3 DNA sequence: TGTGCCAGCAGTCCAACAATGACGGGGGACGAGCAGTACTTC. Translated: CASSPTMTGDEQYF.